This T cell receptor (beta chain) was documented in a study of T-cell reconstitution after alpha-beta-depleted transplantation in children. Overall study results and limits: Approximately two months post-transplant, alpha-beta T cells reportedly originated from several hundred expanded graft clones. A year post-transplant, T-cell counts and diversity derived mostly from newly produced T cells.

Trimming removed 3 bases from V and 0 bases from J, with 17 bases in between. This CDR3 contains 18 residues. In this sample, this clonotype turned up a few times. Its cognate antigen is unknown. During its preparation, the TCRbeta library received unique molecular identifiers. A single record per CDR3 protein comes from TCRdb applying MiXCR to the PCR reads. The sample holds over 150,000 distinct CDR3 sequences; just under 6.5% are singletons and the top ten take around 4.4%. Sequences were derived from PBMCs, sampled before TCRalphabeta/CD19-depleted stem cell transplant. This chain links TRBV12-3 or TRBV12-4 with TRBJ2-2, with D perhaps TRBD2 (7 bases). The sequence derives from a girl under three years old with combined immunodeficiency, due to receive a stem cell transplant. DNA of the CDR3: TGTGCCAGCAGTTTTGGGTGGTCGGGGGGCTCGAACACCGGGGAGCTGTTTTTT. As protein: CASSFGWSGGSNTGELFF.